This T cell receptor beta chain originates from a study of T cell responses to AZD1222 COVID-19 vaccine. In the study overall: Pooling covered second doses at about 4 or about 12 weeks. Study-wide results and caveats: Spike-specific TCR breadth and depth both grew after two AZD1222 doses. Donors were largely white British and mainly female; clonal diversity was possibly underestimated.

About this clone itself: Its antigen is still unknown.

V gave up 4 bases and J gave up 3 bases, with 16 bases separating them. The CDR3 sequence is 15 residues long. Germline CDR1 is SGHRS and CDR2 is YFSETQ. The method was immunoSEQ multiplex PCR; TCRdb's version includes in-frame clones alone and lacks a portion of them. The data contain about 100,000 clones, about 88% of them seen just once; the ten biggest clones take up about 15%. The chain combines TRBV5-1 with TRBJ1-1; D possibly corresponds to TRBD1 (6 bases). The sample consisted of peripheral blood, taken on day 0 of AZD1222 vaccination. The TCR was taken from an adult in good health. CDR3 in amino acids: CASSLTGGIDTEAFF. CDR3 sequence (DNA): TGCGCCAGCAGCCTTACGGGGGGCATCGACACTGAAGCTTTCTTT.